This TCR beta chain was sequenced for a study of blood T cells in healthy people across ages. Study-level findings and limits: TCR beta diversity, measured per million T cells, fell in a roughly linear way with age.

Isolated per sample were at least 7 million PBMCs. Total RNA, at least 5 micrograms per sample, was extracted from PBMCs. A J-beta primer mix and a sample-barcoded 5' primer were used in a second PCR of roughly 7 to 12 cycles. A single record per CDR3 protein comes from TCRdb applying MiXCR to the 5' RACE reads. The sample lists hundreds of thousands of distinct CDR3 sequences, approximately 55% occurring once. The CDR3 is made up of 13 amino acids. With V trimmed by 4 bases and J by 4 bases, 1 base remained unmatched. The germline CDR1 and CDR2 sequences are DFQATT and SNEGSKA (reference sequence). Worth noting for this clonotype: Its specificity is unknown.

Sequenced input: blood. This TCR derives from a man aged 80 or over in good health. The gene calls are TRBV20-1 and TRBJ2-1; 10 bases fit TRBD2. CDR3 loop: CSAKLAGYNEQFF. CDR3 in DNA: TGCAGTGCTAAACTAGCGGGGTACAATGAGCAGTTCTTC.